This is a list of T cell receptor beta chains from one sample in a study of cytomegalovirus exposure and HLA in healthy donors. Libraries were prepared by immunoSEQ multiplex PCR; TCRdb keeps only in-frame clonotypes and omits some of them. Found here are around 110,000 clones, 60% to 80% of them singletons; the top ten hold 2.8%. Sequences were obtained from PBMCs. All receptors derive from a female donor in good health and CMV-seronegative. The conserved cysteine and the conserved F or W are not part of the CDR3 here.

CDR3aa	j_gene	v_gene
ASSWGQGRETQY	TRBJ2-5	TRBV5-1
ASSPSPGDTEAF	TRBJ1-1	TRBV10-1
ASSIRTGPTRETQY	TRBJ2-5	TRBV19
ASSVVTTSYNEQF	TRBJ2-1	TRBV9
AWSVLEGNYGYA	TRBJ1-2	TRBV30
AWSLDNSRNTIY	TRBJ1-3	TRBV30
SVVTGGNEKLF	TRBJ1-4	TRBV29-1
ASSLQYEQY	TRBJ2-7	TRBV14
ASSLGSGAHEQY	TRBJ2-7	TRBV5-1
ASSSAGNEQY	TRBJ2-7	TRBV5-1
ASSLGQSYGYT	TRBJ1-2	TRBV5-1
ASSGQGFEREQF	TRBJ2-1	TRBV10-1
ASSPGRGAGGTDTQY	TRBJ2-3	TRBV7-9
ASSWGPVNTGELF	TRBJ2-2	TRBV5-5
ASSLDLPSYNEQF	TRBJ2-1	TRBV7-6
ASSSGQPQH	TRBJ1-5	TRBV6-1
ASSEEFRTDTQY	TRBJ2-3	TRBV6-1
ASSPGGLVDNEQF	TRBJ2-1	TRBV7-9
ASSIGWSGDEQF	TRBJ2-1	TRBV19
ASSLGQVTYEQY	TRBJ2-7	TRBV5-5
ASVLTAGTSYEQY	TRBJ2-7	TRBV27
ASSWRQGSEQY	TRBJ2-5	TRBV6-5
ASSPASGRADTQY	TRBJ2-3	TRBV18